The clone carrying this TCR beta chain was observed many times. The antigen is undetermined. The identical CDR3 is also encoded by other nucleotide sequences in the sample. This sample stems from a study of shared clonotypes between healthy human individuals. Findings and limits, study-wide: Naive CD4 clonotype sharing across several donors was 4% to 5.5%. The generation probabilities recorded for non-shared clonotypes fell below those of clonotypes shared by all four donors. Apart from blood, nothing was sampled; tissue repertoires likely differ.

TCRdb's copy holds only in-frame clones and misses some; the assay was immunoSEQ multiplex PCR. The table records about 1.1 million clones, approximately 80% of them present only once. The CDR3 consists of 14 residues. The V and J genes are TRBV21-1 and TRBJ2-5; TRBD2 is the table's D call, not checked against the DNA. TRBV21-1 is an annotated pseudogene. This clonotype originated in a man younger than 30 in good health. Some clones in this sample may be carry-over from other donors' samples. Sequencing input: memory CD4+ T cells from PBMCs. Documented subset: CD45RA-negative fraction. CDR3 in DNA: TGTGCCAGCAGCAAACTATCCGCGGGAGAGACCCAGTACTTC. It codes for CASSKLSAGETQYF.